Listed below are T cell receptor beta chains from one sample, sequenced in a study of shared clonotypes between healthy human individuals. Some clones are missing from TCRdb's copy, which holds only in-frame ones; the method was immunoSEQ multiplex PCR. This table has some 2,000,000 clones, approximately 94% appearing once. Sample: naive CD8+ T cells sorted from blood. The receptors were gathered from a man aged 18 to 29 in good health. CDR3s include the opening cysteine and the closing phenylalanine or tryptophan. A D gene is named only where the DNA matches it firmly. A row's size may be missing; if present it is once, few, many or a size class.

TRBV7-8	TRBD2	once	TRBJ2-1	CASSDPGTSGLYNEQFF	TGTGCCAGCAGCGATCCCGGGACTAGCGGACTCTACAATGAGCAGTTCTTC
TRBV19	-	-	TRBJ1-1	CASRGLSIEAFF	TGTGCCAGTAGGGGACTTTCTATTGAAGCTTTCTTT
TRBV4-3	-	once	TRBJ2-1	CASSQTPSGPRVNEQFF	TGCGCCAGCAGCCAGACCCCCAGCGGCCCTCGGGTCAATGAGCAGTTCTTC
TRBV11-2	TRBD1	-	TRBJ2-7	CASSFVWGQGNEQYF	TGTGCCAGCAGCTTCGTGTGGGGACAGGGGAACGAGCAGTACTTC
TRBV2	TRBD2	-	TRBJ2-7	CASEAGDSYEQYF	TGTGCCAGCGAGGCGGGGGACTCCTACGAGCAGTACTTC
TRBV9	-	-	TRBJ2-7	CASSVVPTVSSYEQYF	TGTGCCAGCAGCGTAGTTCCGACGGTTAGCTCCTACGAGCAGTACTTC
TRBV10-3	TRBD2	-	TRBJ2-1	CAISGPALAGPYNEQFF	TGTGCCATCAGTGGCCCCGCCCTAGCGGGGCCTTACAATGAGCAGTTCTTC
TRBV6-1	TRBD1	-	TRBJ1-2	CASSRQGEGYGYTF	TGTGCCAGCTCCCGACAGGGGGAAGGGTATGGCTACACCTTC
TRBV30	TRBD1	-	TRBJ1-1	CAWSQGAGEDTEAFF	TGTGCCTGGAGTCAGGGGGCAGGTGAGGACACTGAAGCTTTCTTT
TRBV4-1	-	-	TRBJ2-2	CASSQGVGLNTGELFF	TGCGCCAGCAGCCAAGGCGTGGGACTTAACACCGGGGAGCTGTTTTTT
TRBV4-3	TRBD2	-	TRBJ2-2	CASSPGLAALSGELFF	TGCGCCAGCAGCCCTGGACTAGCCGCCTTGTCCGGGGAGCTGTTTTTT
TRBV27	TRBD2	-	TRBJ2-7	CASSPIAGRESYEQYF	TGTGCCAGCAGTCCTATTGCCGGGAGGGAGTCCTACGAGCAGTACTTC
TRBV7-9	-	-	TRBJ2-5	CASSPSLQETQYF	TGTGCCAGCAGCCCATCGCTCCAAGAGACCCAGTACTTC
TRBV10-2	TRBD2	-	TRBJ2-1	CASSETLAGLGNEQFF	TGCGCCAGCAGTGAGACCCTAGCGGGCCTTGGGAATGAGCAGTTCTTC
TRBV4-1	TRBD2	-	TRBJ2-2	CASSQLIAGGPGELFF	TGCGCCAGCAGCCAACTTATAGCGGGAGGGCCGGGGGAGCTGTTTTTT
TRBV7-9	-	once	TRBJ2-1	CASSLAVLPMDNEQFF	TGTGCCAGCAGCTTAGCTGTCCTCCCGATGGACAATGAGCAGTTCTTC
TRBV7-8	-	-	TRBJ2-7	CASSLGGDEQYF	TGTGCCAGCAGCTTAGGAGGGGACGAGCAGTACTTC
TRBV6-5	-	-	TRBJ2-6	CASSRAAGANVLTF	TGTGCCAGCAGTCGGGCGGCTGGGGCCAACGTCCTGACTTTC
TRBV6-5	-	-	TRBJ2-5	CASSYALGDWNF	TGTGCCAGCAGTTACGCCCTCGGAGATTGGAACTTC
TRBV27	TRBD2	-	TRBJ2-3	CASSPTSGITDTQYF	TGTGCCAGCAGTCCGACGAGCGGGATCACAGATACGCAGTATTTT
TRBV7-9	TRBD1	-	TRBJ1-1	CASSDGQGYTEAFF	TGTGCCAGCAGCGACGGACAGGGGTACACTGAAGCTTTCTTT
TRBV11-2	-	-	TRBJ2-7	CASSLDLKVAQYF	TGTGCCAGCAGCTTAGATCTCAAGGTGGCGCAGTACTTC
TRBV11-2	-	-	TRBJ2-7	CASSPLATTYEQYF	TGTGCCAGCAGCCCCCTCGCCACCACCTACGAGCAGTACTTC
TRBV27	TRBD2	-	TRBJ2-7	CASSLRGDGGEQYF	TGTGCCAGCAGTTTAAGGGGCGACGGGGGGGAGCAGTACTTC
TRBV27	-	-	TRBJ2-7	CASGGMNEQYF	TGTGCCAGCGGGGGTATGAACGAGCAGTACTTC
TRBV15	-	-	TRBJ2-5	CATSRDEGVHQETQYF	TGTGCCACCAGCAGAGATGAGGGGGTGCACCAAGAGACCCAGTACTTC
TRBV6-5	TRBD1	few	TRBJ2-7	CAPSVTGGPYEQYF	TGTGCACCATCCGTCACAGGGGGCCCATACGAGCAGTACTTC
TRBV13	TRBD2	-	TRBJ2-2	CASSLYAGGDWDLNTGELFF	TGTGCCAGCAGCCTATACGCCGGGGGGGATTGGGATCTGAACACCGGGGAGCTGTTTTTT
TRBV9	-	-	TRBJ2-6	CASSTTGSGANVLTF	TGTGCCAGCAGCACCACAGGGTCTGGGGCCAACGTCCTGACTTTC
TRBV14	TRBD1	-	TRBJ2-7	CASSQLTGDLSYEQYF	TGTGCCAGCAGCCAACTGACAGGGGACCTCTCCTACGAGCAGTACTTC
TRBV2	-	once	TRBJ2-2	CASPRGDQRTGELFF	TGTGCCAGCCCACGAGGAGACCAGCGCACCGGGGAGCTGTTTTTT
TRBV14	-	-	TRBJ1-6	CASSQETVSPLHF	TGTGCCAGCAGCCAAGAGACTGTTTCACCCCTCCACTTT